The text below deals with one TCR beta chain. Looked up from germline, CDR1 is SEHNR and CDR2 is FQNEAQ (reference sequence). V was clipped by 6 bases and J by 0 bases; unmatched bases: 10. The CDR3 is 16 residues long. These data are taken from a study of blood T cells in healthy people across ages. Then a second PCR, running roughly 7 to 11 cycles, was carried out with a sample-barcoded 5' primer and a J-beta primer mix. One entry per CDR3 protein, called by TCRdb with MiXCR from the 5' RACE reads. This sample has approximately 810,000 distinct CDR3 sequences, with about 30% found just once. Sequencing input: blood. The receptor comes from a woman of 80 years or more in good health. This chain uses TRBV7-9 with TRBJ2-7; 8 bases match TRBD1. The CDR3 loop reads CASSPGTGRSSYEQYF. DNA for the CDR3: TGTGCCAGCAGTCCCGGGACAGGAAGGAGCTCCTACGAGCAGTACTTC.